This is a list of T cell receptor beta chains from one sample in a study of cytomegalovirus exposure and HLA in healthy donors. This table comes from immunoSEQ multiplex PCR, and its TCRdb copy is limited to in-frame clones, with some not included. The table lists more than 80,000 clones, 95% to 96% of them singletons. The sample consisted of PBMCs. These receptors originate from a woman between 18 and 30 years old in good health and CMV-seronegative. Each CDR3 is given without its conserved first and last residue. Fields, in order: V gene, clone size, CDR3 protein. The size entry is marked missing in some rows and otherwise reads once, few, many or a size class.

TRBV27 | NA | ASSLGGVGQPQH
TRBV27 | NA | ASSNRGSSTDTQY
TRBV29-1 | NA | SVQDRAGSGNTIY
TRBV27 | NA | ASSFTLGGLLGYGYT
TRBV14 | NA | ASSRGGGAPKAEAF
TRBV6-5 | NA | ASSYSEGSSNEQF
TRBV4-2 | NA | ASSQVGRQGVDEQY
TRBV19 | NA | ASSSGHGRGQPQH
TRBV5-4 | NA | ASSSNQDSYEQY
TRBV2 | NA | AAAGRDQETQY
TRBV6-4 | NA | ASRLAGGNTEAF
TRBV9 | NA | ASSVAGLPTYNEQF
TRBV13 | NA | ASSLSPTGNTDTQY
TRBV7-2 | once | ASSLNSVGGRGYEQY
TRBV23-1 | NA | ASSQREPGQESYEQY
TRBV19 | NA | ASSVGEEFRDSYGYT
TRBV7-6 | NA | ASSQGGGTIY
TRBV15 | NA | ATSRPTGNTEAF
TRBV29-1 | NA | SASGGEGNQPQH
TRBV19 | NA | ASSRDSSYNSPLH
TRBV29-1 | few | SDMTGTGYNEQF
TRBV19 | NA | ASTPGGYVYEQY
TRBV18 | NA | ASSLQETQY
TRBV15 | once | ATSKLAGLSYNEQF
TRBV7-2 | NA | ASSLVVNTEAF
TRBV19 | NA | ASTSGASGTHEQY
TRBV4-1 | once | ASSQRDRKVNTEAF
TRBV11-2 | NA | ASSVTNTGELF
TRBV9 | NA | ASSYRVSSYEQY
TRBV5-8 | NA | ASSLWNEGRDEQY
TRBV5-1 | NA | ASSPYPDKISNYGYT
TRBV28 | NA | ASSLYGQGSQPQH
TRBV28 | NA | ASVGSSGSEQY
TRBV19 | NA | ASSIQVSTDTQY
TRBV5-1 | NA | ATNPPAGNEQF
TRBV27 | NA | ASSSQQTGELF